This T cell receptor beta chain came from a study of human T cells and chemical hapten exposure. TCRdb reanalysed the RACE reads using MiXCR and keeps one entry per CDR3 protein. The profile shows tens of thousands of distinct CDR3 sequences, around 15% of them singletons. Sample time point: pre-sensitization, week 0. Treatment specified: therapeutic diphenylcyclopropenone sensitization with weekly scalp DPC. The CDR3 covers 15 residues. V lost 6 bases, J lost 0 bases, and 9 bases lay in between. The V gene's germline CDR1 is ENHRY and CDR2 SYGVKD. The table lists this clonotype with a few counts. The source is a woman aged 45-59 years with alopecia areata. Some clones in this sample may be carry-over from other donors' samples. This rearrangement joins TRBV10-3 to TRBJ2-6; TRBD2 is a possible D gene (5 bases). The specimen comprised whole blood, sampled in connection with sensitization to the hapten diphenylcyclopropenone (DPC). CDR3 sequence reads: CAIRTGSSGANVLTF. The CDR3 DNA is TGTGCCATCAGGACGGGGTCCTCTGGGGCCAACGTCCTGACTTTC.